These 7 T cell receptor beta chains share one sample of origin, sequenced in a study of shared clonotypes between healthy human individuals. Sequencing used immunoSEQ multiplex PCR; TCRdb keeps in-frame clones, though not all of them. The sample lists roughly 2,000,000 clones; roughly 95% were seen once. Terminally differentiated effector memory CD45RA+ cells were left out of the naive CD8 fraction, which was CD45RO-negative and positively selected for CCR7. Sequencing was carried out using naive CD8+ T cells from PBMCs. These TCRs come from a man aged 18-30 years in good health. Some clones in this sample may be carry-over from other donors' samples.

The CDR3 DNA follows: TGTGCCAGCAGCTCTCCAACCGGGACAGGCTCCTACGAGCAGTACTTC. Residues: CASSSPTGTGSYEQYF. The chain recombines TRBV7-9 with TRBJ2-7; 8 bases are a match to TRBD1. Germline V gene sequence: CDR1 SEHNR, CDR2 FQNEAQ (reference sequence). V trimming: 4 bases; J trimming: 0 bases; junction bases outside the gene matches: 8. The CDR3 runs to 16 residues. The variable domain in full, with the rest retrieved from reference TRBV7-9 and TRBJ2-7, is DTGVSQNPRHKITKRGQNVTFRCDPISEHNRLYWYRQTLGQGPEFLTYFQNEAQLEKSRLLSDRFSAERPKGSFSTLEIQRTEQGDSAMYLCASSSPTGTGSYEQYFGPGTRLTVT.

V gene TRBV7-7 combines with J gene TRBJ2-2; TRBD1 aligns across 7 bases. Trimming cost V 6 bases and J 3 bases; bases outside gene matches: 10. The CDR3 is 16 amino acids. Looked up from germline, CDR1 is SSHAT and CDR2 is FNYEAQ (reference sequence). CDR3 nucleotides: TGTGCCAGCAGAAGACAGGGAGATACGGACACCGGGGAGCTGTTTTTT. This gives the protein CASRRQGDTDTGELFF. Using reference TRBV7-7 and TRBJ2-2 for the parts outside the CDR3, the full variable domain is GAGVSQSPRYKVTKRGQDVTLRCDPISSHATLYWYQQALGQGPEFLTYFNYEAQPDKSGLPSDRFSAERPEGSISTLTIQRTEQRDSAMYRCASRRQGDTDTGELFFGEGSRLTVL.

The J gene is TRBJ2-5, the V gene TRBV6-6, with 11 positions matching TRBD1. CDR1 MNHNY and CDR2 SVGAGI come from the germline V gene (reference sequence). The CDR3 contains 16 residues. V shed 5 bases, J shed 7 bases, and the junction held 12 bases outside the gene matches. In DNA, the CDR3 is TGTGCCAGCAGTCACCAGGACAGGGGGCGTCCCGGGACCCAGTACTTC. Translated, it gives CASSHQDRGRPGTQYF.

This chain uses TRBV6-1 with TRBJ2-1; D unresolved. Trimming took 3 bases from V and 5 from J, leaving 8 bases between them. Germline assignment: CDR1 MNHNS and CDR2 SASEGT. The CDR3 runs 13 residues. CDR3: CASSEYVNNEQFF. The CDR3 nucleotides are TGTGCCAGCAGTGAGTATGTGAACAATGAGCAGTTCTTC.

In the case of this clone: Other nucleotide sequences from this sample produce the same CDR3. The chain has TRBV9 and TRBJ1-4; D call uncertain. The V and J ends lost 4 bases and 2 bases respectively, with 9 bases between them. CDR1 is SGDLS, CDR2 YYNGEE, per germline. This CDR3 has 14 amino acids. The CDR3 nucleotides are TGTGCCAGCAGCCCCCGAAGTACTAATGAAAAACTGTTTTTT. Translation: CASSPRSTNEKLFF.

This clone was seen more than once but under ten times. The chain carries TRBV10-3 and TRBJ2-7, with 8 bases identical to TRBD1. After removal of 3 bases from V and 3 bases from J, the junction contained 1 base not matched to a gene. Germline V CDR1 and CDR2: ENHRY, SYGVKD. This CDR3 comprises 13 residues. CDR3 region: CAISDGQGYEQYF. The CDR3, as DNA: TGTGCCATCAGTGACGGACAGGGCTACGAGCAGTACTTC.

The chain has TRBV5-5 and TRBJ2-7; D uncertain. Per the germline V gene, CDR1 is SGHKS and CDR2 is YYEKEE (reference sequence). Trimming pared 4 bases from V and 3 bases from J, leaving 11 bases between. This CDR3 is built from 13 residues. DNA for the CDR3: TGTGCCAGCAGCGGCCCCTTCAACTACGAGCAGTACTTC. Translated, it gives CASSGPFNYEQYF.